This T cell receptor (beta chain) is from a study of blood T cell repertoires in COVID-19. Study-level information: Samples taken during acute and convalescent COVID-19 were collected in the United States, Italy and Spain. T cells, B-cell-depleted T cells, or PBMCs provided the cDNA or gDNA that served as material.

Losses at the gene ends were 4 bases for V and 2 bases for J; bases not matched to a gene: 8. Germline V CDR1 and CDR2: SGHTA, FQGNSA. There are 15 residues in the CDR3. Original methodology: Nucleated cell number was recorded as an estimate derived from reference gene primer amplification. Using immunoSEQ multiplex PCR, the repertoire was profiled, and TCRdb retains in-frame clones only, with some absent. V and J calls and clone size come straight from that table; D and trimming were deduced from the DNA. The table has hundreds of thousands of clones, 88% seen once. The source is a middle-aged woman who had recovered from COVID-19. The sample comprised peripheral blood. The chain couples TRBV7-2 to TRBJ2-7; 7 bases match TRBD1. The CDR3 DNA follows: TGTGCCAGCAGCTCCTATCCGGGACAGACCTACGAGCAGTACTTC. Its protein product is CASSSYPGQTYEQYF. Filled out from reference TRBV7-2 and TRBJ2-7, the complete variable domain reads GAGVSQSPSNKVTEKGKDVELRCDPISGHTALYWYRQSLGQGLEFLIYFQGNSAPDKSGLPSDRFSAERTGGSVSTLTIQRTQQEDSAVYLCASSSYPGQTYEQYFGPGTRLTVT.